These T cell receptor beta chains were read from a single sample in a study of CD8 T cells in ankylosing spondylitis. TCRdb reprocessed the 5' RACE reads via MiXCR and lists one record per CDR3 protein. This sample has 220,000 or so distinct CDR3 sequences, with 18% found just once. Sequencing used blood, either unsorted or a sorted T cell fraction (not recorded which). The receptors come from a male donor with ankylosing spondylitis. Each CDR3 is given with its conserved first and last residue. D genes are given only for firm matches. The listing skips clone size in some rows; elsewhere it reads once, few, many or a size class.

j_call | v_call | d_call | clone_size | cdr3_nt | cdr3_aa
TRBJ1-1 | TRBV20-1 | . | few | TGCAGTGCTAGGCCCCAAGGCAGGAACACTGAAGCTTTCTTT | CSARPQGRNTEAFF
TRBJ2-2 | TRBV11-2 | . | . | TGTGCCAGCAGCTTAGATGCAGCCACCGGGGAGCTGTTTTTT | CASSLDAATGELFF
TRBJ2-2 | TRBV7-9 | . | few | TGTGCCAGCATCCCCATCCCCACTAGACCCGGGGAGCTGTTTTTT | CASIPIPTRPGELFF
TRBJ2-1 | TRBV20-1 | . | few | TGCAGTGCTAGAGATCTTTGGGGGAGTAGGGACAATGAGCAGTTCTTC | CSARDLWGSRDNEQFF
TRBJ1-2 | TRBV5-1 | . | many | TGCGCCAGCAGCTTGGAAGGGGGGGATGGCTACACCTTC | CASSLEGGDGYTF
TRBJ2-7 | TRBV20-1 | . | . | TGCAGTGCTAGAGATCAGGAGGGTTGGGACGAGCAGTACTTC | CSARDQEGWDEQYF
TRBJ1-2 | TRBV27 | TRBD1 | . | TGTGCCAGCAGTTTATACAGGGGGGCCCCCTATGGCTACACCTTC | CASSLYRGAPYGYTF
TRBJ2-5 | TRBV20-1 | . | . | TGCAGTGCTAGAGATCTGCAGGGTGCCTTCGAGACCCAGTACTTC | CSARDLQGAFETQYF
TRBJ2-7 | TRBV27 | . | . | TGTGCCAGCACCTGGGGGCTGGGTTACGAGCAGTACTTC | CASTWGLGYEQYF
TRBJ2-2 | TRBV5-1 | TRBD1 | few | TGCGCCAGCAGCCCCTGGGACAGTCTGAACACCGGGGAGCTGTTTTTT | CASSPWDSLNTGELFF
TRBJ2-5 | TRBV12-3/TRBV12-4 | . | many | TGTGCCAGCAAAGCCGGGGAGAGGGAGACCCAGTACTTC | CASKAGERETQYF
TRBJ1-5 | TRBV27 | TRBD1 | few | TGTGCCAGCAGACGGACAGGGAACCAGCCCCAGCATTTT | CASRRTGNQPQHF
TRBJ2-7 | TRBV7-9 | . | many | TGTGCCAGCAGTCCGGACACCTACGAGCAGTACTTC | CASSPDTYEQYF
TRBJ2-5 | TRBV6-5 | TRBD2 | . | TGTGCCAGCAGTTACGAGGGGATAGCGGGGGAAGAGACCCAGTACTTC | CASSYEGIAGEETQYF
TRBJ1-2 | TRBV28 | . | . | TGTGCCAGCAGTCCGAGTCTGGGCTACACCTTC | CASSPSLGYTF
TRBJ2-7 | TRBV28 | . | . | TGTGCCAGCAGTTTCTTCGGGGTGGAGCAGTACTTC | CASSFFGVEQYF
TRBJ2-5 | TRBV7-6 | . | . | TGTGCCAGCAGCCAACGACTAGAAGAGACCCAGTACTTC | CASSQRLEETQYF
TRBJ2-1 | TRBV3-1 | TRBD2 | many | TGTGCCAGCAGCCCTTTAGCGGGGACGACCTACAATGAGCAGTTCTTC | CASSPLAGTTYNEQFF
TRBJ2-1 | TRBV7-9 | . | few | TGTGCCAGCAGCCCCGACCAACTGAGCTCCTACAATGAGCAGTTCTTC | CASSPDQLSSYNEQFF
TRBJ2-5 | TRBV13 | . | few | TGTGCCAGCAGCTTAGGATGGGGGGAGGCACCTTCACAAGAGACCCAGTACTTC | CASSLGWGEAPSQETQYF
TRBJ1-1 | TRBV5-1 | . | . | TGCGCCAGCAGCTTGGACACAGGGTACACTGAAGCTTTCTTT | CASSLDTGYTEAFF
TRBJ2-3 | TRBV4-1 | TRBD2 | . | TGCGCCAGCAGCCAAGCTGGCGGGAGTGGCACAGATACGCAGTATTTT | CASSQAGGSGTDTQYF
TRBJ1-3 | TRBV12-3/TRBV12-4 | . | few | TGTGCCAGCAAACTCCCAGGGCCTGGAAACACCATATATTTT | CASKLPGPGNTIYF
TRBJ2-4 | TRBV21-1 | . | many | TGTGCCAGCAGCAAAGTCCGCGGGGGCGCGGTGGCCAAAAACATTCAGTACTTC | CASSKVRGGAVAKNIQYF
TRBJ2-7 | TRBV29-1 | . | . | TGCAGCGTTGAAGGCTGGGCGGGAACGTACGAGCAGTACTTC | CSVEGWAGTYEQYF
TRBJ1-4 | TRBV6-2/TRBV6-3 | TRBD1 | . | TGTGCCAGCAGAACCGGGACAGGGACTGAAAAACTGTTTTTT | CASRTGTGTEKLFF
TRBJ1-3 | TRBV7-9 | . | . | TGTGCCAGCAGCTTAATAGGCAGCCGCTCTGGAAACACCATATATTTT | CASSLIGSRSGNTIYF
TRBJ1-2 | TRBV19 | . | . | TGTGCCAGTAGCCATCAGGTCGGGACCCCTGAGGGCTACACCTTC | CASSHQVGTPEGYTF
TRBJ2-1 | TRBV6-1 | . | . | TGTGCCAGCAGAGAAGCCGACTACAATGAGCAGTTCTTC | CASREADYNEQFF
TRBJ2-1 | TRBV7-9 | . | . | TGTGCCAGCAGCCCTTTCGCCACTTTGGATGAGCAGTTCTTC | CASSPFATLDEQFF
TRBJ2-7 | TRBV7-9 | . | . | TGTGCCAGCAGCTATTATGCACACCGGCCTCTGGAGCAGTACTTC | CASSYYAHRPLEQYF
TRBJ2-1 | TRBV5-5 | . | . | TGTGCCAGCAGGACTTCGTACCCCAATGAGCAGTTCTTC | CASRTSYPNEQFF
TRBJ2-1 | TRBV12-3/TRBV12-4 | TRBD1 | . | TGTGCCAGCAGCGTCGACAGGGTGAAGGACAATGAGCAGTTCTTC | CASSVDRVKDNEQFF
TRBJ2-7 | TRBV15 | . | few | TGTGCCACCAGCAGGGATCGGGCCTCCTCTCCTTTCTTC | CATSRDRASSPFF